This T cell receptor (beta chain) was captured by sequencing in a study of blood T cell repertoires in COVID-19. Looking at the study overall: Samples came from the United States, Italy and Spain, spanning acute and convalescent COVID-19. From T cells, B-cell-depleted T cells, or PBMCs came the material, which was cDNA or gDNA.

The authors' processing: How many nucleated cells were present was estimated from reference gene primer amplification. Assay used: immunoSEQ multiplex PCR; TCRdb lists only in-frame clones, some missing. The D gene and trimming were derived from the DNA, and the V and J assignments and clone size from that table. The sample carries about 300,000 clones, around four fifths recorded once. Germline CDR1 reads LGHDT; CDR2 reads YNNKEL (reference sequence). V lost 4 bases to trimming and J lost 5 bases; unmatched junction nucleotides: 6. The CDR3 extends over 14 amino acids. The chain has TRBV3-1 (or the pseudogene TRBV3-2) and TRBJ2-5; 8 nucleotides line up with TRBD2. The clonotype was recovered from a woman between 45 and 65 years old with acute or convalescent COVID-19. Source material: peripheral blood. The CDR3 here is CASSLDSGAETQYF. The CDR3 DNA is TGTGCCAGCAGCCTGGATAGCGGGGCGGAGACCCAGTACTTC.